The 4 T cell receptor beta chains reported below all come from one sample, sequenced in a study of shared clonotypes between healthy human individuals. This table comes from immunoSEQ multiplex PCR, and its TCRdb copy is limited to in-frame clones, with some not included. The sample lists hundreds of thousands of clones; 55% to 75% were seen once. The sample comprised memory CD4+ T cells sorted from blood. Subset of the sample: CD45RA-negative fraction. These receptors were taken from a woman in her twenties or thirties in good health.

V and J are TRBV6-6 and TRBJ1-5; D might be TRBD1 (5 bases). Between the trimmed V and J ends, which lost 7 bases and 7 bases, there was a span of 14 bases. The CDR3 has 13 amino acids. Germline assignment: CDR1 MNHNY and CDR2 SVGAGI (reference sequence). CDR3 amino acids: CASNKDIAQPQHF. CDR3 DNA: TGTGCCAGCAACAAGGACATCGCGCAGCCCCAGCATTTT.

This clone was seen repeatedly, ten times or more. Other nucleotide sequences in the sample specify the same CDR3. The rearrangement links TRBV7-7 to TRBJ2-2; 7 positions match TRBD2. Germline loops: CDR1 SSHAT, CDR2 FNYEAQ (reference sequence). This CDR3 spans 15 amino acids. Trimming removed 5 bases from V and 4 bases from J; junction bases left unmatched: 7. This CDR3 is CASSQNWGGTGELFF. The DNA for the CDR3 is TGTGCCAGCAGCCAAAACTGGGGGGGCACCGGGGAGCTGTTTTTT.

The table lists this clone with many counts. The chain is built from TRBV27 and TRBJ2-1; no clear D. The CDR3 runs 13 residues. CDR1 is MNHEY, CDR2 SMNVEV, per germline (reference sequence). V shed 5 bases and J shed 9 bases, with 14 bases lying between them. The chain's CDR3 is CASSPYVKGEQFF. The CDR3 region has the DNA TGTGCCAGCAGTCCTTATGTAAAGGGTGAGCAGTTCTTC.

This clone was counted a few times. The chain joins TRBV18 to TRBJ2-4; D is uncertain. CDR1 is KGHSH, CDR2 LQKENI, per germline. The CDR3 totals 13 residues. The germline V and J ends were trimmed by 3 bases and 10 bases, with 13 bases remaining between them. This CDR3 reads CASSPADGLIQYF. CDR3 bases: TGTGCCAGCTCACCCGCGGACGGATTGATTCAGTACTTC.